The next 25 T cell receptor beta chains were all read from a single sample in a study of OX40 agonist ivuxolimab in advanced cancers. The table came from immunoSEQ multiplex PCR; TCRdb's copy has only in-frame clones and leaves some out. The repertoire holds 99,000 or so clones, around 92% seen once, with 0.26% in the top ten. The sequencing here drew on CD4+ or CD8+ T cells sorted from blood, taken in a trial of the OX40 agonist ivuxolimab. The source is an adult with an advanced solid tumor such as melanoma, head and neck, liver or kidney cancer.

This chain connects TRBV5-1 to TRBJ2-1; D unclear. The ends were cut back, 4 bases at V and 4 bases at J, with 9 bases in the middle. Germline CDR1 reads SGHRS; CDR2 reads YFSETQ. The CDR3 loop spans 13 amino acids. The DNA for the CDR3 is TGCGCCAGCAGCCTGGACCTTTACAATGAGCAGTTCTTC. As protein: CASSLDLYNEQFF.

This clone occurred once. V is TRBV30 and J is TRBJ1-5; D is unclear. The CDR3 is made up of 13 amino acids. V lost 1 base to trimming and J lost 4 bases, with 8 bases between them. Looked up from germline, CDR1 is GTSNPN and CDR2 is SVGIG (reference sequence). For the CDR3, the DNA is TGTGCCTGGAGTGGAGCCTTGAATCAGCCCCAGCATTTT. It codes for CAWSGALNQPQHF.

For the CDR3, the DNA is TGTGCCAGTAGTATACGGCGGAACACTGAAGCTTTCTTT. Protein product: CASSIRRNTEAFF. The chain has TRBV19 and TRBJ1-1; D remains unclear. Trimming left V 2 bases short and J 1 base short, with 5 bases between. This CDR3 contains 13 residues. Germline CDR1 is LNHDA and CDR2 is SQIVND (reference sequence).

This rearrangement joins TRBV10-3 to TRBJ1-2; 7 nucleotides line up with TRBD1. Germline trimming cut 6 bases from V and 0 bases from J; bases unmatched to any gene: 4. The CDR3 has 14 residues. CDR1 ENHRY and CDR2 SYGVKD come from the germline V gene. This CDR3 reads CAISLGQPNYGYTF. The CDR3 region has the DNA TGTGCCATCAGCTTGGGACAGCCTAACTATGGCTACACCTTC.

This chain joins TRBV4-3 and TRBJ2-1; no definite D call. Trimming stripped 1 base from V and 1 base from J, with 2 bases between. The CDR3 has 13 residues. Germline values: CDR1 LGHNA, CDR2 YSLEER. The CDR3 DNA follows: TGCGCCAGCAGCCAAGGTTCCTACAATGAGCAGTTCTTC. Amino acids: CASSQGSYNEQFF.

The chain employs TRBV7-3 and TRBJ2-1, with D possibly TRBD2 on 6 matching bases. Germline loops: CDR1 SGHTA, CDR2 FQGTGA. V was clipped by 2 bases and J by 2 bases, with 10 bases between them. The CDR3 loop spans 15 amino acids. CDR3 in DNA: TGTGCCAGCAGCTTAGGCCGGGAGACCTACAATGAGCAGTTCTTC. This encodes CASSLGRETYNEQFF. Filled out from reference TRBV7-3 and TRBJ2-1, the complete variable domain reads GAGVSQTPSNKVTEKGKYVELRCDPISGHTALYWYRQSLGQGPEFLIYFQGTGAADDSGLPNDRFFAVRPEGSVSTLKIQRTERGDSAVYLCASSLGRETYNEQFFGPGTRLTVL.

The V and J genes are TRBV27 and TRBJ1-2; D may be TRBD1 (5 bases). Germline assignment: CDR1 MNHEY and CDR2 SMNVEV (reference sequence). This CDR3 has 16 residues. V lost 2 bases, J lost 4 bases, and 17 bases lay in between. CDR3 sequence (DNA): TGTGCCAGCAGTTTAAACCCCCTGGCAGGGTTCTATGGCTACACCTTC. Translated, it gives CASSLNPLAGFYGYTF.

J is TRBJ1-1 and V is TRBV6-1; D call uncertain. Trimming took off 6 bases at V and 0 bases at J, with 8 bases between the two ends. The CDR3 covers 13 residues. Germline CDR1 reads MNHNS; CDR2 reads SASEGT. The chain's CDR3 is CASSGVMNTEAFF. DNA for the CDR3: TGTGCCAGCAGCGGGGTCATGAACACTGAAGCTTTCTTT.

This chain uses TRBV27 with TRBJ1-1; no clear D gene. Germline assignment: CDR1 MNHEY and CDR2 SMNVEV (reference sequence). This CDR3 contains 15 residues. V dropped 2 bases and J dropped 0 bases, with 10 bases sitting between them. CDR3 coding DNA: TGTGCCAGCAGTTTACGGAGGGCAGTGAACACTGAAGCTTTCTTT. Protein: CASSLRRAVNTEAFF.

This chain connects TRBV15 to TRBJ2-1, with D perhaps TRBD2 (5 bases). Germline CDR1 LNHNV, CDR2 YYDKDF (reference sequence). The V and J ends lost 1 base and 5 bases respectively, with 6 bases between them. The CDR3 length is 13 residues. Here the CDR3 DNA reads TGTGCCACCAGCAGAGGGCGGGACAATGAGCAGTTCTTC. This encodes CATSRGRDNEQFF.

This clone appeared once. The chain couples TRBV30 to TRBJ1-5, with 10 bases fitting TRBD1. The CDR3 has 14 amino acids. Per the germline V gene, CDR1 is GTSNPN and CDR2 is SVGIG (reference sequence). The V segment lost 3 bases and the J segment 4 bases; nucleotides outside the gene matches: 3. CDR3: CAWSRDRGNQPQHF. For the CDR3, the DNA is TGTGCCTGGAGCCGGGACAGGGGTAATCAGCCCCAGCATTTT.

The chain couples TRBV7-8 to TRBJ1-5; D unclear. The CDR3 has 13 amino acids. CDR1 is SGHVS, CDR2 FQNEAQ, per germline. V lost 0 bases and J 7 bases, leaving 7 bases between the germline ends. CDR3 nucleotides: TGTGCCAGCAGCTTAGCAGGCGGACAGCCCCAGCATTTT. This codes for CASSLAGGQPQHF.

The gene calls are TRBV7-2 and TRBJ2-1; a possible D gene is TRBD2 (5 bases). V lost 4 bases to trimming and J lost 6 bases, with 22 bases between them. CDR1 is SGHTA and CDR2 is FQGNSA in the germline V gene. The CDR3 is 17 residues long. As DNA, the CDR3 is TGTGCCAGCAGCTCCAGAGGATCAGGAGGTTCCGGCAATGAGCAGTTCTTC. Its translation: CASSSRGSGGSGNEQFF. The complete variable domain, with remaining parts taken from reference TRBV7-2 and TRBJ2-1, reads GAGVSQSPSNKVTEKGKDVELRCDPISGHTALYWYRQSLGQGLEFLIYFQGNSAPDKSGLPSDRFSAERTGGSVSTLTIQRTQQEDSAVYLCASSSRGSGGSGNEQFFGPGTRLTVL.

The sample holds one count of this clone. The V and J genes are TRBV19 and TRBJ1-2; D is unclear. Trimming took off 8 bases at V and 5 bases at J, with 12 bases between the two ends. CDR1 is LNHDA, CDR2 SQIVND, per germline (reference sequence). The CDR3 is 12 residues long. In nucleotides, the CDR3 is TGTGCCAGTTCCGGGCCCAATTATGGCTACACCTTC. Protein: CASSGPNYGYTF.

The chain joins TRBV2 to TRBJ2-1, with 7 bases lining up with TRBD2. This CDR3 region has 13 residues. In germline, CDR1 is SNHLY, CDR2 FYNNEI. The V gene end was trimmed by 4 bases and the J gene end by 9 bases; junction bases not matched to a gene: 6. The CDR3 bases are TGTGCCAGCAGTGGCGCGGGGGAGGGTGAGCAGTTCTTC. This encodes CASSGAGEGEQFF.

This clone was counted once. The chain uses TRBV27 and TRBJ2-3; 16 bases align to TRBD2. The J segment lost 1 base and the V segment lost 6 bases, leaving 10 bases of the junction unmatched. Looked up from germline, CDR1 is MNHEY and CDR2 is SMNVEV (reference sequence). The CDR3 extends over 19 amino acids. CDR3 DNA: TGTGCCAGCAGAAAGACCTCCGGGACTAGCGGGGGGGGCACAGATACGCAGTATTTT. This encodes CASRKTSGTSGGGTDTQYF.

V gene TRBV6-5 combines with J gene TRBJ2-7, with D uncertain. V was shortened by 6 bases and J by 4 bases, with 19 bases between the two germline ends. Germline V gene lookup returns CDR1 MNHEY and CDR2 SVGAGI. This CDR3 region has 15 residues. CDR3 in amino acids: CASSIKVNTPYEQYF. The DNA of the CDR3 is TGTGCCAGCAGCATAAAAGTGAACACTCCTTACGAGCAGTACTTC.

In its sample, this clone was seen once. This rearrangement joins TRBV18 to TRBJ1-5; possibly TRBD1 for D (6 bases). The V end was cut by 6 bases, the J end by 4 bases, with 16 bases between. The germline gives CDR1 KGHSH, CDR2 LQKENI. This CDR3 region has 15 residues. CDR3 in amino acids: CASSDSPFLNQPQHF. CDR3 DNA sequence: TGTGCCAGCTCGGACAGCCCTTTTCTGAATCAGCCCCAGCATTTT.

V usage is TRBV9 and J usage is TRBJ1-6; D is unclear. CDR1 SGDLS and CDR2 YYNGEE come from the germline V gene. The V end was cut by 4 bases, the J end by 8 bases, with 10 bases between. The CDR3 has 13 residues. The CDR3 loop is CASSSQVDSPLHF. The CDR3 DNA reads TGTGCCAGCAGCTCCCAGGTGGATTCACCCCTCCACTTT.

Only one count was recorded for this clone. The rearrangement joins TRBV5-6 to TRBJ2-4; D is unresolved. CDR3 size: 15 residues. CDR1 and CDR2 (germline): SGHDT, YYEEEE. V was pared by 1 base and J by 2 bases, with 10 bases between. CDR3 sequence (DNA): TGTGCCAGCAGCTTGTATGGTGATCCCAAAAACATTCAGTACTTC. It translates to CASSLYGDPKNIQYF.

CDR3 sequence: CASSQDRQGRSPLHF. In DNA, the CDR3 is TGCGCCAGCAGCCAAGATCGACAGGGCCGATCACCCCTCCACTTT. This chain connects TRBV4-3 to TRBJ1-6; 7 bases fit TRBD1. CDR1 and CDR2 (germline): LGHNA, YSLEER. With 0 bases clipped from V and 10 bases from J, the junction kept 6 bases outside the gene matches. The CDR3 consists of 15 residues.

This rearrangement joins TRBV9 to TRBJ2-2, with D perhaps matching TRBD1 (6 bases). The CDR3 has 17 amino acids. Germline CDR1 reads SGDLS; CDR2 reads YYNGEE. V lost 1 base and J lost 1, with 14 bases in between. The CDR3 protein is CASSVTGTNRNTGELFF. For the CDR3, the DNA is TGTGCCAGCAGCGTAACCGGGACAAATCGGAACACCGGGGAGCTGTTTTTT.

The genes are TRBV28 and TRBJ2-1; D assignment may be TRBD1 or TRBD2 (5 bases each). The CDR3 runs 15 residues. V dropped 5 bases and J dropped 4 bases, with 15 bases sitting between them. The germline V gene encodes CDR1 MDHEN and CDR2 SYDVKM. The CDR3: CASSTAGTPYNEQFF. In nucleotides, the CDR3 is TGTGCCAGCAGTACCGCCGGGACCCCTTACAATGAGCAGTTCTTC. Combining the CDR3 with reference TRBV28 and TRBJ2-1 gives the whole variable domain DVKVTQSSRYLVKRTGEKVFLECVQDMDHENMFWYRQDPGLGLRLIYFSYDVKMKEKGDIPEGYSVSREKKERFSLILESASTNQTSMYLCASSTAGTPYNEQFFGPGTRLTVL.

The chain is built from TRBV6-5 and TRBJ1-6; D is possibly TRBD1 (5 bases). Trimming took 6 bases from V and 9 from J, leaving 15 bases between them. The length of the CDR3 is 14 residues. Germline-derived CDR1 and CDR2 are MNHEY and SVGAGI. The CDR3 protein is CASRGEIRSSPLHF. The CDR3 DNA is TGTGCCAGCAGGGGGGAGATTCGTAGTTCACCCCTCCACTTT.

The CDR3 region has the DNA TGTGCCTCCTCGGACAGGCCGAATCAGCCCCAGCATTTT. It yields the protein CASSDRPNQPQHF. The chain recombines TRBV19 with TRBJ1-5; 7 positions match TRBD1. CDR1 is LNHDA, CDR2 SQIVND, per germline (reference sequence). With V trimmed by 11 bases and J by 4 bases, 8 bases remained unmatched. The CDR3 is 13 amino acids.